The 27 T cell receptor beta chains reported below all come from one sample, sequenced in a study of T cells in women clearing cervical HPV infection. Assay used: immunoSEQ multiplex PCR; TCRdb lists only in-frame clones, some missing. The sample features 22,000 or so clones, with under 10% in its top ten. Sequences were obtained from blood buffy coat. All receptors come from a woman aged 18 to 69 with a cervical HPV16 infection that either progressed to CIN3+ or cleared (not recorded which).

Remarks on this clone: The sequenced fragment ends 3 residues before the CDR3 boundary, so the rest is inferred from the germline J gene. This chain connects TRBV2 to TRBJ2-3; a weak D match, TRBD1 (5 bases). The CDR3 loop spans 14 amino acids. Trimming took off 3 bases at V and 3 bases at J, with 10 bases between the two ends. Germline V CDR1 and CDR2: SNHLY, FYNNEI. CDR3 bases read: TGTGCCAGCAGTGATCAGGGTCCTACAGATACG. Its protein is CASSDQGPTDT. The full-length CDR3 reads as CASSDQGPTDTQYF.

A note on this clone: The missing CDR3 end, 3 residues past where the read stops, is filled in from the germline J gene. The rearrangement uses TRBV11-2 and TRBJ1-2; TRBD1 might be the D (6 bases). Germline CDR1 is SGHAT and CDR2 is FQNNGV. The CDR3 contains 14 residues. The ends were cut back, 5 bases at V and 0 bases at J, with 10 bases in the middle. The CDR3 spells CASSRQAANYGYTF. Partial CDR3 DNA: TGTGCCAGCAGCCGACAGGCAGCTAACTATGGC.

In regard to this clone: The read terminates 3 residues before the CDR3 end, so the remaining end is supplied by the germline J gene. V is TRBV12-3 or TRBV12-4 and J is TRBJ2-1; 8 positions agree with TRBD1. This CDR3 region has 16 residues. The ends lost 7 bases at V and 6 bases at J; junction bases unmatched: 14. Incomplete CDR3 DNA: TGTGCCAGCATTAGAGCTTTCCGGACAGGGCCCAATGAG. The encoded protein is CASIRAFRTGPNE. The full CDR3 protein reads CASIRAFRTGPNEQFF.

On this clone: The CDR3 end lies 3 residues beyond the end of the read and is filled in from the germline J gene. The chain recombines TRBV7-2 with TRBJ2-2; D is ambiguous. The length of the CDR3 is 14 residues. Germline V CDR1 and CDR2: SGHTA, FQGNSA. Trimming removed 0 bases at V and 2 bases at J, with 4 bases between. The CDR3 spells CASSLALNTGELFF. CDR3 bases read: TGTGCCAGCAGCTTAGCACTTAACACCGGGGAG.

In regard to this clone: The CDR3 is cut off 3 residues early in the read; its end comes from the germline J gene. V usage is TRBV30 and J usage is TRBJ1-3; 7 nucleotides align to TRBD1. This CDR3 comprises 16 residues. Germline V CDR1 and CDR2: GTSNPN, SVGIG (reference sequence). V lost 4 bases and J lost 0; bases outside the gene matches: 9. The CDR3 DNA, read in part, is TGTGCCTGGACAGGGGGTTCATTTCTCTCTGGAAACACC. It translates to CAWTGGSFLSGNT. The entire CDR3 protein is CAWTGGSFLSGNTIYF.

Concerning this clone itself: Read coverage stops 3 residues before the CDR3 terminus; the germline J gene supplies the remainder. The genes are TRBV7-2 and TRBJ1-2; TRBD1 might be the D (5 bases). CDR3 size: 12 residues. Germline V CDR1 and CDR2: SGHTA, FQGNSA. The part of the CDR3 DNA that was read is TGTGCCAGCAGCTTACAGGGAAGGGGC. This encodes CASSLQGRG. The entire CDR3 is CASSLQGRGYTF.

About this clone itself: Read sequence stops 3 residues before the CDR3 end, and the germline J gene provides the missing end. This chain links TRBV5-1 with TRBJ2-7, with D unclear. Germline CDR1 reads SGHRS; CDR2 reads YFSETQ. Trimming removed 0 bases from V and 4 bases from J, with 11 bases in between. The CDR3 is made up of 14 amino acids. The DNA read from the CDR3 is TGCGCCAGCAGCTTGGTTAAGGGTTCTTACGAG. Translating it yields CASSLVKGSYE. The entire CDR3 sequence reads CASSLVKGSYEQYF.

Note on this clone: The read comes to an end 3 residues before the CDR3 does, leaving the germline J gene to fill in the end. V and J are TRBV7-2 and TRBJ2-7; 8 positions agree with TRBD1. The CDR3 contains 15 residues. Germline V CDR1 and CDR2: SGHTA, FQGNSA. V trimming: 5 bases; J trimming: 5 bases; junction bases outside the gene matches: 11. The CDR3 protein is CASSDKLGQGNEQYF. The part of the CDR3 DNA that was read is TGTGCCAGCAGCGACAAGTTAGGACAGGGAAACGAG.

In regard to this clone: The CDR3 end falls 3 residues outside the read, so it is completed with the germline J gene. The chain couples TRBV7-9 to TRBJ2-7; TRBD2 might be the D (6 bases). CDR3 length equals 14 residues. The germline gives CDR1 SEHNR, CDR2 FQNEAQ (reference sequence). V lost 1 base to trimming and J lost 4 bases, with 11 bases between them. The chain's CDR3 is CASSLGARGYEQYF. The CDR3 bases that were read are TGTGCCAGCAGCTTAGGCGCTCGGGGGTACGAG.

As concerns this clone: The DNA ends 3 residues before the CDR3 does, and the rest of the CDR3 is filled in from the germline J gene. V gene TRBV30 combines with J gene TRBJ2-1; D is possibly TRBD1 (5 bases). Germline V gives CDR1 GTSNPN, CDR2 SVGIG (reference sequence). This CDR3 contains 15 residues. The V and J ends lost 2 bases and 1 base respectively, with 12 bases between them. The CDR3 here is CAWSYLAGSYNEQFF. The CDR3 DNA, read in part, is TGTGCCTGGAGTTATCTGGCAGGGTCCTACAATGAG.

Turning to this clone: The read stops 3 residues short of the end of the CDR3; the missing end is completed from the germline J gene. V is TRBV6-2 or TRBV6-3 and J is TRBJ2-7; a weak D match, TRBD1 (5 bases). The CDR3 sequence is 13 residues long. The germline V gene encodes CDR1 MNHEY and CDR2 SVGEGT. Trimming cost V 6 bases and J 2 bases, with 11 bases left between them. Here the CDR3 reads CASRKTATYEQYF. The sequenced CDR3 bases are TGTGCCAGCAGGAAGACAGCAACCTACGAG.

A remark on this clone: The sequence runs out 3 residues before the end of the CDR3; the remainder is reconstructed from the germline J gene. The chain recombines TRBV7-2 with TRBJ2-5; 10 positions match TRBD2. CDR3 length: 14 residues. J gave up 5 bases and V 6 bases, and 6 bases lay outside the gene matches. Germline lookup yields CDR1 SGHTA and CDR2 FQGNSA. The CDR3 DNA, read in part, is TGTGCCAGCAGTTCTAGCGGGGGCTGGGAGACC. The encoded protein is CASSSSGGWET. The entire CDR3 protein reads CASSSSGGWETQYF. The variable domain in full, completed from reference TRBV7-2 and TRBJ2-5, reads GAGVSQSPSNKVTEKGKDVELRCDPISGHTALYWYRQSLGQGLEFLIYFQGNSAPDKSGLPSDRFSAERTGGSVSTLTIQRTQQEDSAVYLCASSSSGGWETQYFGPGTRLLVL.

A note on this clone: Sequencing ends 3 residues short of the CDR3 end; the germline J gene provides the rest. The chain couples TRBV18 to TRBJ2-7; maybe TRBD2 (5 bases). CDR1 is KGHSH and CDR2 is LQKENI in the germline V gene. Trimming shortened V by 2 bases and J by 2 bases, and 25 bases separated the two germline ends. The CDR3 loop spans 19 amino acids. The CDR3 sequence: CASSPNGGLYYTLTYEQYF. Partial CDR3 DNA: TGTGCCAGCTCACCAAACGGCGGGCTTTATTACACCCTTACCTACGAG.

On this clone: The missing CDR3 end, 3 residues past where the read stops, is filled in from the germline J gene. This chain uses TRBV20-1 with TRBJ2-1, with 12 bases that match TRBD2. CDR1 is DFQATT and CDR2 is SNEGSKA in the germline V gene (reference sequence). V lost 0 bases to trimming and J lost 3 bases; unmatched junction nucleotides: 6. CDR3 length equals 17 residues. CDR3 in amino acids: CSARDASGRASYNEQFF. The sequenced CDR3 bases are TGCAGTGCTAGAGATGCTAGCGGGAGGGCCAGCTACAATGAG.

Turning to this clone: The CDR3 end lies 3 residues beyond the end of the read and is filled in from the germline J gene. The rearrangement joins TRBV5-1 to TRBJ2-2; 8 nucleotides align to TRBD2. V lost 0 bases, J lost 8 bases, and 15 bases stayed unmatched. The CDR3 spans 18 residues. Germline-derived CDR1 and CDR2 are SGHRS and YFSETQ. The CDR3 loop reads CASSLGWTSNGPIGELFF. The part of the CDR3 DNA that was read is TGCGCCAGCAGCTTGGGCTGGACTAGCAACGGGCCCATAGGGGAG.

About this clone: The read ends 3 residues before the CDR3 terminus; that terminus is restored from the germline J gene. The chain recombines TRBV20-1 with TRBJ1-1; 8 bases map to TRBD1. Per germline, CDR1 DFQATT and CDR2 SNEGSKA (reference sequence). The CDR3 is 13 amino acids. The V gene end was trimmed by 6 bases and the J gene end by 5 bases; junction bases not matched to a gene: 8. CDR3: CSAVTGDGTEAFF. The sequenced CDR3 bases are TGCAGTGCGGTGACAGGGGACGGTACTGAA.

With regard to this clone: From the germline J gene comes the end of the CDR3, since the read stops 3 residues before it. The chain uses TRBV7-6 and TRBJ2-1; 14 positions agree with TRBD2. V shed 4 bases and J 8 bases; nucleotides not matched to a gene: 7. Germline loops: CDR1 SGHVS, CDR2 FNYEAQ. This CDR3 spans 16 amino acids. This CDR3 is CASSSSGLAGAHEQFF. CDR3 DNA (partial): TGTGCCAGCAGCTCGTCGGGACTAGCGGGAGCTCATGAG.

About this clone: The read finishes 3 residues shy of the CDR3 end, and the germline J gene is used to complete it. This sequence joins TRBV2 and TRBJ1-1; possible D gene TRBD1, 5 bases. Germline lookup yields CDR1 SNHLY and CDR2 FYNNEI. This CDR3 is 14 amino acids long. V was trimmed by 4 bases and J by 4 bases, leaving 13 bases between them. CDR3 region: CASSARQGSTEAFF. CDR3 DNA (partial): TGTGCCAGCAGTGCGCGGCAGGGTAGCACTGAA.

A note on this clone: The DNA ends 3 residues before the CDR3 does, and the rest of the CDR3 is filled in from the germline J gene. This chain links TRBV5-1 with TRBJ1-2; no reliable D call. V lost 7 bases and J 2 bases, leaving 18 bases between the germline ends. Germline lookup yields CDR1 SGHRS and CDR2 YFSETQ. This CDR3 contains 15 residues. The sequenced part of the CDR3 DNA is TGCGCCAGCCACTCACCCGGACTCAGAAACTATGGC. This encodes CASHSPGLRNYG. The CDR3 in full is CASHSPGLRNYGYTF.

Points on this clone: The read halts 3 residues ahead of the CDR3 end, with the missing end drawn from the germline J gene. The gene calls are TRBV7-9 and TRBJ2-2, with 8 bases fitting TRBD1. J was trimmed by 6 bases and V by 7 bases; bases with no gene match: 10. CDR3 size: 15 residues. Germline assignment: CDR1 SEHNR and CDR2 FQNEAQ (reference sequence). The CDR3 bases that were read are TGTGCCAGCACCAAACAGGGGGGATACCCCGGGGAG. Protein sequence: CASTKQGGYPGE. The whole CDR3 sequence reads CASTKQGGYPGELFF.

As to this clone: The CDR3 is cut off 3 residues early in the read; its end comes from the germline J gene. The genes are TRBV7-2 and TRBJ1-2, with D possibly matching TRBD1 (5 bases). The ends were cut back, 0 bases at V and 5 bases at J, with 13 bases in the middle. Germline-derived CDR1 and CDR2 are SGHTA and FQGNSA. The CDR3 covers 15 residues. The CDR3 loop is CASSLARRQTYGYTF. CDR3 DNA (partial): TGTGCCAGCAGCTTAGCTCGGAGACAGACGTATGGC.

About this clone: The observed sequence ends 3 residues before the CDR3 terminus, with the missing tail filled in from the germline J gene. J is TRBJ2-2 and V is TRBV2; 7 nucleotides align to TRBD2. Germline CDR1 and CDR2: SNHLY and FYNNEI. The CDR3 spans 15 residues. The V segment lost 0 bases and the J segment 7 bases; nucleotides outside the gene matches: 5. The sequenced part of the CDR3 DNA is TGTGCCAGCAGTGAAGCGAGCGGGGCGATCGGGGAG. It yields the protein CASSEASGAIGE. The full CDR3 is CASSEASGAIGELFF. Supplemented by reference TRBV2 and TRBJ2-2, the full variable domain reads EPEVTQTPSHQVTQMGQEVILRCVPISNHLYFYWYRQILGQKVEFLVSFYNNEISEKSEIFDDQFSVERPDGSNFTLKIRSTKLEDSAMYFCASSEASGAIGELFFGEGSRLTVL.

Concerning this clone itself: The read terminates 3 residues ahead of where the CDR3 ends, so the germline J gene completes it. The gene calls are TRBV30 and TRBJ2-2; 10 bases align to TRBD1. Trimming cost V 4 bases and J 5 bases; bases outside gene matches: 10. Germline CDR1 is GTSNPN and CDR2 is SVGIG (reference sequence). This CDR3 is built from 16 residues. CDR3 amino acids: CAWISPGTGDTGELFF. The sequenced part of the CDR3 DNA is TGTGCCTGGATATCCCCCGGGACAGGGGATACCGGGGAG.

A word on this clone: From the germline J gene comes the end of the CDR3, since the read stops 3 residues before it. This chain links TRBV5-1 with TRBJ2-3, with 9 bases that match TRBD1. V gave up 7 bases and J gave up 4 bases; unmatched junction bases: 7. The CDR3 contains 14 residues. Germline V gene data show CDR1 as SGHRS and CDR2 as YFSETQ. The CDR3 loop is CASANRQGADTQYF. The CDR3 DNA, read in part, is TGCGCCAGCGCAAATCGACAGGGGGCAGATACG.

For this clone: The DNA ends 3 residues before the CDR3 does, and the rest of the CDR3 is filled in from the germline J gene. This chain links TRBV20-1 with TRBJ2-1; D is possibly TRBD1 (6 bases). Germline V CDR1 and CDR2: DFQATT, SNEGSKA (reference sequence). The germline V and J ends were trimmed by 5 bases and 3 bases, with 17 bases remaining between them. The CDR3 sequence is 15 residues long. The CDR3 sequence is CSASRRTARYNEQFF. CDR3 DNA, as far as it was read: TGCAGTGCTTCTCGAAGGACAGCCCGCTACAATGAG.

Concerning this clone itself: The CDR3 end lies 3 residues beyond the end of the read and is filled in from the germline J gene. Additional DNA sequences in this sample encode the identical CDR3. The chain uses TRBV19 and TRBJ1-1, with D possibly TRBD1 on 5 matching bases. V was shortened by 5 bases and J by 5 bases, with 12 bases between the two germline ends. CDR3 length: 13 residues. Germline CDR1 reads LNHDA; CDR2 reads SQIVND (reference sequence). The part of the CDR3 DNA that was read is TGTGCCAGTAGTGCCCAAAAGGGGACTGAA. It codes for CASSAQKGTE. Given in full, the CDR3 is CASSAQKGTEAFF.

As to this clone: The read is 3 residues too short to cover the CDR3 end, so that end is filled in from the germline J gene. This chain links TRBV5-1 with TRBJ1-4, with 10 bases identical to TRBD1. V dropped 4 bases and J dropped 10; count of bases not matched to a gene: 16. The CDR3 covers 17 residues. CDR1 and CDR2 (germline): SGHRS, YFSETQ. The part of the CDR3 DNA that was read is TGCGCCAGCAGCGCCGCAGCCGGGACAGGGGAACTGGTAAAA. Amino acid sequence: CASSAAAGTGELVK. The whole CDR3 sequence is CASSAAAGTGELVKLFF.